The 27 T cell receptor beta chains presented below share a single source sample, sequenced in a study of blood T cell repertoires in COVID-19. The repertoire was sequenced with immunoSEQ multiplex PCR; TCRdb's copy has only in-frame clones and lacks some. The sample holds about 280,000 clones, roughly 85% seen once. The sequenced material came from PBMCs or T cells enriched from blood (not recorded which). The receptor set was obtained from a woman aged 50 to 65 who had recovered from COVID-19.

V usage is TRBV3-1 (or the pseudogene TRBV3-2) and J usage is TRBJ1-2; D is unclear. The CDR3 is made up of 14 amino acids. Germline V gene lookup returns CDR1 LGHDT and CDR2 YNNKEL (reference sequence). The V gene lost 0 bases and the J gene lost 13 bases, with 18 bases spanning the gap. CDR3 residues: CASSQEELNSGSTF. CDR3 in DNA: TGTGCCAGCAGCCAAGAGGAATTAAACTCAGGATCCACCTTC.

The chain is built from TRBV21-1 and TRBJ2-3; the table's D call of TRBD2 was not tested on the DNA. TRBV21-1 represents a pseudogene. The CDR3 is made up of 15 amino acids. DNA of the CDR3: TGTGCCAGCAGCAAAGCGGGTGGGAGACCAGATACGCAGTATTTT. Its translation is CASSKAGGRPDTQYF.

DNA for the CDR3: TGTGCCAGCTCACCCAGGACTAGCGGGAGTGTGACAGATACGCAGTATTTT. It yields the protein CASSPRTSGSVTDTQYF. V gene TRBV18 combines with J gene TRBJ2-3; 13 nucleotides agree with TRBD2. The J segment lost 3 bases and the V segment lost 3 bases, leaving 6 bases of the junction unmatched. The CDR3 is 17 amino acids. Germline loops: CDR1 KGHSH, CDR2 LQKENI.

This clone was seen once. V and J are TRBV7-3 and TRBJ2-1; 10 bases fit TRBD2. Trimming took 5 bases from V and 4 from J; bases not matched to a gene: 14. The germline gives CDR1 SGHTA, CDR2 FQGTGA. This CDR3 contains 18 residues. This CDR3 reads CASSLGTRTSGEYNEQFF. In DNA form, the CDR3 reads TGTGCCAGCAGCCTGGGCACAAGGACTAGCGGAGAATACAATGAGCAGTTCTTC.

This clone appeared a single time. The chain combines TRBV12-3 or TRBV12-4 with TRBJ2-7; D not certain. V was shortened by 2 bases and J by 2 bases, with 7 bases between the two germline ends. This CDR3 spans 13 amino acids. CDR3 nucleotides: TGTGCCAGCAGTTTATCCGGTCCCTACGAGCAGTACTTC. It specifies CASSLSGPYEQYF.

V and J are TRBV5-4 and TRBJ1-6, with TRBD1 matching 7 bases. V lost 4 bases and J lost 12; bases outside the gene matches: 10. Germline lookup yields CDR1 SGHNT and CDR2 YYREEE (reference sequence). The CDR3 is 14 residues long. CDR3 nucleotides: TGTGCCAGCAGCCGACAGGGTACAATTCAACCCCTCCACTTT. Its translation: CASSRQGTIQPLHF.

The chain uses TRBV4-2 and TRBJ2-1, with D hard to call. Trimming shortened V by 10 bases and J by 2 bases, and 12 bases separated the two germline ends. The CDR3 contains 13 residues. Germline values: CDR1 LGHNA, CDR2 YNFKEQ. CDR3 residues: CATSIPTYNEQFF. CDR3 in DNA: TGTGCCACCTCTATCCCTACCTACAATGAGCAGTTCTTC.

There are a few counts of this clone. This chain joins TRBV6-2 or TRBV6-3 and TRBJ1-2, with 7 bases aligning to TRBD1. With 2 bases clipped from V and 0 bases from J, the junction kept 12 bases outside the gene matches. The CDR3 contains 18 residues. The germline CDR1 and CDR2 sequences are MNHEY and SVGEGT. The CDR3 here is CASSYHGTALTPNYGYTF. DNA of the CDR3: TGTGCCAGCAGTTACCATGGGACAGCCCTTACTCCTAACTATGGCTACACCTTC.

The gene calls are TRBV5-4 and TRBJ2-7; D is possibly TRBD2 (5 bases). Germline assignment: CDR1 SGHNT and CDR2 YYREEE (reference sequence). V shed 3 bases and J shed 2 bases, with 12 bases lying between them. The CDR3 consists of 14 residues. The chain's CDR3 is CASSSDGVTYEQYF. In DNA form, the CDR3 reads TGTGCCAGCAGCTCCGACGGGGTAACCTACGAGCAGTACTTC.

The V gene is TRBV18, the J gene TRBJ1-5; 7 bases are a match to TRBD1. Germline V gene lookup returns CDR1 KGHSH and CDR2 LQKENI. This CDR3 contains 18 residues. The ends lost 3 bases at V and 3 bases at J; junction bases unmatched: 14. CDR3 in amino acids: CASSPQPGLTGANQPQHF. The CDR3 DNA sequence: TGTGCCAGCTCACCTCAACCGGGCCTAACAGGGGCCAATCAGCCCCAGCATTTT.

The chain is built from TRBV30 and TRBJ2-2, with D maybe TRBD1 (6 bases). This CDR3 comprises 13 residues. V shed 5 bases and J shed 4 bases, with 11 bases lying between them. Germline assignment: CDR1 GTSNPN and CDR2 SVGIG (reference sequence). The DNA of the CDR3 is TGTGCCTGGGCCGGGACAAGCACCGGGGAGCTGTTTTTT. This gives the protein CAWAGTSTGELFF.

This chain connects TRBV5-1 to TRBJ1-6; no firm D call. There are 12 residues in the CDR3. In germline, CDR1 is SGHRS, CDR2 YFSETQ. Trimming shortened V by 5 bases and J by 7 bases, and 7 bases separated the two germline ends. In DNA, the CDR3 is TGCGCCAGCAGGGCCGTAAATTCACCCCTCCACTTT. Translated: CASRAVNSPLHF. Full variable domain (missing parts from reference TRBV5-1 and TRBJ1-6): KAGVTQTPRYLIKTRGQQVTLSCSPISGHRSVSWYQQTPGQGLQFLFEYFSETQRNKGNFPGRFSGRQFSNSRSEMNVSTLELGDSALYLCASRAVNSPLHFGNGTRLTVT.

In this sample, this clone turned up a few times. The J gene is TRBJ1-1, the V gene TRBV19, with D unclear. CDR3 length equals 13 residues. Looked up from germline, CDR1 is LNHDA and CDR2 is SQIVND (reference sequence). V lost 5 bases and J lost 1, with 8 bases in between. As DNA, the CDR3 is TGTGCCAGTAGTTACAATGCGAACACTGAAGCTTTCTTT. It is translated as CASSYNANTEAFF. The whole variable domain, remainder taken from reference TRBV19 and TRBJ1-1, is DGGITQSPKYLFRKEGQNVTLSCEQNLNHDAMYWYRQDPGQGLRLIYYSQIVNDFQKGDIAEGYSVSREKKESFPLTVTSAQKNPTAFYLCASSYNANTEAFFGQGTRLTVV.

J is TRBJ1-1 and V is TRBV18, with D uncertain. Trimming removed 3 bases at V and 1 base at J, with 15 bases between. The length of the CDR3 is 16 residues. Germline CDR1 KGHSH, CDR2 LQKENI. The CDR3 DNA sequence: TGTGCCAGCTCACCGACCGCGGCGAGTCAGAACACTGAAGCTTTCTTT. Its protein product is CASSPTAASQNTEAFF.

The genes are TRBV9 and TRBJ1-1; TRBD1 matches at 11 bases. Germline trimming cut 1 base from V and 5 bases from J; bases unmatched to any gene: 13. CDR3 length equals 18 residues. CDR1 and CDR2 from the germline V gene are SGDLS and YYNGEE. CDR3: CASSVNHEGGQGATEAFF. The CDR3 nucleotides read TGTGCCAGCAGCGTAAACCACGAGGGCGGACAGGGGGCAACTGAAGCTTTCTTT.

This sequence joins TRBV18 and TRBJ1-3, with D possibly matching TRBD1 (6 bases). Germline V lookup: CDR1 KGHSH, CDR2 LQKENI. V lost 5 bases and J lost 0, with 11 bases in between. This CDR3 has 15 residues. Written as DNA, the CDR3 is TGTGCCAGCTCATCCGGACAGATCTCTGGAAACACCATATATTTT. Amino acids: CASSSGQISGNTIYF. Variable domain in full (rest from reference TRBV18 and TRBJ1-3): NAGVMQNPRHLVRRRGQEARLRCSPMKGHSHVYWYRQLPEEGLKFMVYLQKENIIDESGMPKERFSAEFPKEGPSILRIQQVVRGDSAAYFCASSSGQISGNTIYFGEGSWLTVV.

V gene TRBV4-2 combines with J gene TRBJ1-5; a possible D gene is TRBD1 (5 bases). The CDR3 has 16 amino acids. V dropped 1 base and J dropped 0 bases, with 10 bases sitting between them. Germline CDR1 LGHNA, CDR2 YNFKEQ. CDR3 sequence reads: CASSQGHQGSNQPQHF. CDR3 DNA: TGTGCCAGCAGCCAAGGCCATCAGGGTAGCAATCAGCCCCAGCATTTT.

CDR3 loop: CASSARITSNYGYTF. The CDR3, as DNA: TGTGCCAGCAGCGCTAGGATAACCAGTAACTATGGCTACACCTTC. This chain connects TRBV5-6 to TRBJ1-2; D not resolved. The germline V gene has CDR1 SGHDT and CDR2 YYEEEE. The ends were cut back, 4 bases at V and 1 base at J, with 14 bases in the middle. The CDR3 runs to 15 residues.

The CDR3 region has the DNA TGTGCCAGCAGTTCAAACAGCAGCCCAAATGAAAAACTGTTTTTT. Amino acid sequence: CASSSNSSPNEKLFF. The chain couples TRBV28 to TRBJ1-4, with D unresolved. CDR1 is MDHEN, CDR2 SYDVKM, per germline. The CDR3 runs to 15 residues. The V end was cut by 4 bases, the J end by 5 bases, with 14 bases between.

The chain uses TRBV7-8 and TRBJ1-4; no reliable D call. The CDR3 is 16 residues long. Trimming cost V 7 bases and J 4 bases, with 19 bases left between them. Germline-derived CDR1 and CDR2 are SGHVS and FQNEAQ. CDR3 sequence reads: CASNPRSGRINEKLFF. CDR3 nucleotides: TGTGCCAGCAATCCTCGAAGCGGACGGATTAATGAAAAACTGTTTTTT.

This chain links TRBV27 with TRBJ2-7; 9 bases are shared with TRBD2. Looked up from germline, CDR1 is MNHEY and CDR2 is SMNVEV (reference sequence). The CDR3 is made up of 16 amino acids. J was trimmed by 3 bases and V by 4 bases; bases with no gene match: 10. CDR3 DNA sequence: TGTGCCAGCAGTTCCCCCGGACTAGCGAGAAGCTACGAGCAGTACTTC. This encodes CASSSPGLARSYEQYF.

The chain joins TRBV5-8 to TRBJ1-1; TRBD1 aligns across 8 bases. The CDR3 consists of 16 residues. V lost 0 bases, J lost 0 bases, and 4 bases stayed unmatched. CDR1 is SGHTS, CDR2 YDEGEE, per germline. CDR3 residues: CASSLDGTGLNTEAFF. The CDR3 DNA follows: TGTGCCAGCAGCTTGGATGGGACAGGCCTGAACACTGAAGCTTTCTTT.

This chain connects TRBV5-5 to TRBJ1-2; the match to TRBD1 covers 9 bases. The CDR3 is 14 residues long. The trim removed 0 bases at V and 8 bases at J, leaving 5 bases unmatched. Germline V gene sequence: CDR1 SGHKS, CDR2 YYEKEE (reference sequence). In DNA, the CDR3 is TGTGCCAGCAGCTTGGCCGGACAGGGGACAGGCTACACCTTC. Translated: CASSLAGQGTGYTF. Full variable domain (remainder filled in from reference TRBV5-5 and TRBJ1-2): DAGVTQSPTHLIKTRGQQVTLRCSPISGHKSVSWYQQVLGQGPQFIFQYYEKEERGRGNFPDRFSARQFPNYSSELNVNALLLGDSALYLCASSLAGQGTGYTFGSGTRLTVV.

This clone was picked up many times. The chain links TRBV25-1 to TRBJ1-2, with D perhaps TRBD1 (5 bases). Germline V gene lookup returns CDR1 MGHDK and CDR2 SYGVNS. The CDR3 has 14 amino acids. V lost 2 bases to trimming and J lost 3 bases, with 10 bases between them. This CDR3 reads CASSEGADHYGYTF. The CDR3 nucleotides read TGTGCCAGCAGTGAAGGGGCAGATCACTATGGCTACACCTTC.

The chain uses TRBV4-1 and TRBJ2-2; D remains unclear. V shed 4 bases and J shed 4 bases, with 13 bases lying between them. The CDR3 length is 15 residues. CDR1 is MGHRA, CDR2 YSYEKL, per germline. The CDR3 DNA follows: TGCGCCAGCAGCCCCGACACCCGTGTCACCGGGGAGCTGTTTTTT. It translates to CASSPDTRVTGELFF.

The rearrangement links TRBV3-1 (or the pseudogene TRBV3-2) to TRBJ1-4; the match to TRBD1 covers 10 bases. Losses at the gene ends were 5 bases for V and 5 bases for J; bases not matched to a gene: 8. From germline, CDR1 is LGHDT and CDR2 YNNKEL (reference sequence). This CDR3 comprises 16 residues. The CDR3 nucleotides are TGTGCCAGCAGCATGGGACAGGGGCGGGCGAATGAAAAACTGTTTTTT. Translated, it gives CASSMGQGRANEKLFF.

The rearrangement joins TRBV21-1 to TRBJ1-5. TRBV21-1 is a recognized pseudogene. This CDR3 has 18 amino acids. CDR3 residues: CASSKEGLHIHSNQPQHF. The CDR3 DNA follows: TGTGCCAGCAGCAAAGAGGGACTCCACATCCATAGCAATCAGCCCCAGCATTTT.